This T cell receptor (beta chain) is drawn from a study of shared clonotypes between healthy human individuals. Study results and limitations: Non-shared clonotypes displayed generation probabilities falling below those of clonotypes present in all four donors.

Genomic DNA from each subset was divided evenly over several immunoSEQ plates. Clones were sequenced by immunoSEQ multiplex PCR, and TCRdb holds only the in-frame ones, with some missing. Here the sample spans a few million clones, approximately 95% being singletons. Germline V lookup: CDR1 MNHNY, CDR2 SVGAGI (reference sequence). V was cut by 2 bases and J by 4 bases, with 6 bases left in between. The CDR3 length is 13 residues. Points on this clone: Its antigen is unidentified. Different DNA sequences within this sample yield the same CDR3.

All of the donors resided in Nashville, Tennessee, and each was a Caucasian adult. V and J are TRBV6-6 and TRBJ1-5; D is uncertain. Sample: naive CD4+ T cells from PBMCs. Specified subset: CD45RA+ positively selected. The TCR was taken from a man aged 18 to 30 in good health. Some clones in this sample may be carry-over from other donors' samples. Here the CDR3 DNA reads TGTGCCAGCAGTTACGGTCTAAATCAGCCCCAGCATTTT. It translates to CASSYGLNQPQHF.